The clone carrying this TCR beta chain is a singleton in its sample. These data belong to a study of blood T cell repertoires in COVID-19. Study-wide context: Sites across the United States, Italy and Spain contributed samples from acute and convalescent COVID-19. T cells, B-cell-depleted T cells, or PBMCs provided the cDNA or gDNA that served as material.

Sequencing used immunoSEQ multiplex PCR; TCRdb keeps in-frame clones, though not all of them. Of about 250,000 clones listed, roughly nine tenths are singletons. The CDR3 is 16 residues long. With 0 bases removed from V and 3 bases from J, the gap between germline ends came to 9 bases. Germline lookup yields CDR1 SGHVS and CDR2 FNYEAQ. What was sequenced was peripheral blood. The TCR sequence derives from a woman aged 40 to 49 who had recovered from COVID-19. This sequence joins TRBV7-6 and TRBJ2-6, with D perhaps matching TRBD1 (6 bases). Here the CDR3 reads CASSLAQGSGANVLTF. The CDR3, as DNA: TGTGCCAGCAGCTTAGCGCAGGGGAGTGGGGCCAACGTCCTGACTTTC.